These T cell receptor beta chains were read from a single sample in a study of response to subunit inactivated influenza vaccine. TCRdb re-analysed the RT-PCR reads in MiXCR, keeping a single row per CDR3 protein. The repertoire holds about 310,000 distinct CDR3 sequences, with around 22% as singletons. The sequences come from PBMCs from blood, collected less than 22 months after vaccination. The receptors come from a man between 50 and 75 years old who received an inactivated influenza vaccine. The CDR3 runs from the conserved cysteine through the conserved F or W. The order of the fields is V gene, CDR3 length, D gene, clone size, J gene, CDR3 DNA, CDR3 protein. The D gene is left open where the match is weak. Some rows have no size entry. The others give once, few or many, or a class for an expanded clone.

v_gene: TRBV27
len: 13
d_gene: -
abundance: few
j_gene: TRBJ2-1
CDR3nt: TGTGCCAGCAGTAGTTCCTCCTACAATGAGCAGTTCTTC
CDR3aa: CASSSSSYNEQFF

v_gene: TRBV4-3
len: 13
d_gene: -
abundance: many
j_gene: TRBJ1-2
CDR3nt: TGCGCCAGCAGCCAGACGGGAGGGTATGGCTACACCTTC
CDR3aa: CASSQTGGYGYTF

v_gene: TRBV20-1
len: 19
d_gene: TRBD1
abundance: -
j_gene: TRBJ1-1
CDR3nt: TGCAGTGCTAGACCGGGACAGGGTCAAGGGTTTGGGATGAACACTGAAGCTTTCTTT
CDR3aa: CSARPGQGQGFGMNTEAFF

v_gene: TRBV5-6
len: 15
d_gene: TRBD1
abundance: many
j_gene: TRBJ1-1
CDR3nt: TGTGCCAGCAGCAAGGGACAGCTTATGAACACTGAAGCTTTCTTT
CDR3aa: CASSKGQLMNTEAFF

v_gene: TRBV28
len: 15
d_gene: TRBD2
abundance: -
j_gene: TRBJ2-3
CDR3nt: TGTGCCAGCAGTAGCCCGGGACTACCGACAGATACGCAGTATTTT
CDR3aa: CASSSPGLPTDTQYF

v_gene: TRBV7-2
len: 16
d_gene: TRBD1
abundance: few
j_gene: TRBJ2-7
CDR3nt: TGTGCCAGCAGCCCCCGGACAGGGTTCCCATCTTACGAGCAGTACTTC
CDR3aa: CASSPRTGFPSYEQYF

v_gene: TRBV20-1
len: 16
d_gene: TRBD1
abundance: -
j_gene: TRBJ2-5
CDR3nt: TGCAGTGCTAGCATCGGCTGGGACAGGGAAGGCGAGACCCAGTACTTC
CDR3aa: CSASIGWDREGETQYF

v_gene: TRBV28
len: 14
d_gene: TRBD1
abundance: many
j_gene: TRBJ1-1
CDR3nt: TGTGCCAGCAGCGAGGGACAGATGAACACTGAAGCTTTCTTT
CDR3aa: CASSEGQMNTEAFF

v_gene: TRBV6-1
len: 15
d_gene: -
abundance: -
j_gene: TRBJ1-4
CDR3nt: TGTGCCAGCAGGGTTACCCAGAATCACCGCGAAAAACTGTTTTTT
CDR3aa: CASRVTQNHREKLFF

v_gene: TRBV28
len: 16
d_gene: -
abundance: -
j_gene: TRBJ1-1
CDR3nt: TGTGCCAGCAGTTTATCCCCGACAGACGGGAGAACTGAAGCTTTCTTT
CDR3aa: CASSLSPTDGRTEAFF

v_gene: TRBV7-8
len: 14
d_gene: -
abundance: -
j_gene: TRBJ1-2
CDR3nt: TGTGCCAGCAGCGGGGGGGGCAGGGGTTATGGCTACACCTTC
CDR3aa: CASSGGGRGYGYTF

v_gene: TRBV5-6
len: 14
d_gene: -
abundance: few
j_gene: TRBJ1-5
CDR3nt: TGTGCCAGCAGCTTGGGGCAGGCGGGTCAGCCCCAGCATTTT
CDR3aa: CASSLGQAGQPQHF

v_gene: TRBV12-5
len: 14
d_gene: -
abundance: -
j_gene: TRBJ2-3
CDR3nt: TGTGCTAGTGGTTTGCCCCGAAGGGGAGATACGCAGTATTTT
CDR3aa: CASGLPRRGDTQYF

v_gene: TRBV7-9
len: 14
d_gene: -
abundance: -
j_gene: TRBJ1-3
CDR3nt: TGTGCCAGCAGCCATACGGCCAGGGGTGACACCATATATTTT
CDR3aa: CASSHTARGDTIYF

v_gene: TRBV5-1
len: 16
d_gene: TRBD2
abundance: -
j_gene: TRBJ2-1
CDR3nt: TGCGCCAGCAGCTTGGTTAGCGGGAGCCCCTACAATAAGCAGTTCTTC
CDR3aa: CASSLVSGSPYNKQFF